The 8 T cell receptor beta chains reported below all come from one sample, sequenced in a study of regulatory T cells in long-lasting Graves disease. The TCR beta library used iRepertoire HTBI primers with Arm-PCR amplification of CDR3. TCRdb fed the multiplex PCR reads into MiXCR, producing one record per CDR3 protein. This table has approximately 480,000 distinct CDR3 sequences, around 15% appearing once. Time point given: newly diagnosed GD, antithyroid drugs for less than 3 months. Scientists built the TCR library using RNA that was extracted from PBMCs. Separately, the same data were catalogued under a study of T cells in Graves' hyperthyroidism and ophthalmopathy.

The specimen was peripheral blood mononuclear cells (PBMCs), collected at new diagnosis, from a patient treated with antithyroid drugs. These receptors were obtained from a man in his forties with Graves disease.

In this sample, this clonotype turned up many times. This chain uses TRBV28 with TRBJ2-3; 11 bases align to TRBD2. Trimming cost V 5 bases and J 2 bases; bases outside gene matches: 18. The CDR3 runs 20 residues. Germline CDR1 and CDR2: MDHEN and SYDVKM. Here the CDR3 reads CASSPNFPGLADLATDTQYF. The CDR3 DNA follows: TGTGCCAGCAGTCCTAATTTCCCGGGACTAGCGGACCTAGCCACAGATACGCAGTATTTT.

The chain links TRBV7-3 to TRBJ2-1; TRBD2 matches 8 bases. Unmatched junction bases numbered 3, after V lost 2 bases and J lost 9 bases. CDR3 length: 13 amino acids. Germline V gene data show CDR1 as SGHTA and CDR2 as FQGTGA. CDR3 nucleotide sequence: TGTGCCAGCAGCTTAGAGCGGGAGCTTGAGCAGTTCTTC. Translated, it gives CASSLERELEQFF. Combining the CDR3 with reference TRBV7-3 and TRBJ2-1 gives the whole variable domain GAGVSQTPSNKVTEKGKYVELRCDPISGHTALYWYRQSLGQGPEFLIYFQGTGAADDSGLPNDRFFAVRPEGSVSTLKIQRTERGDSAVYLCASSLERELEQFFGPGTRLTVL.

There are many counts of this clonotype. This sequence joins TRBV28 and TRBJ2-7; weak D call: TRBD2 (6 bases). V dropped 8 bases and J dropped 3 bases, with 17 bases sitting between them. Germline V gives CDR1 MDHEN, CDR2 SYDVKM. The CDR3 totals 14 residues. The CDR3 reads CASHQDRRDYEQYF. The CDR3 nucleotides are TGTGCCAGCCACCAGGATAGGCGGGACTACGAGCAGTACTTC.

The J gene is TRBJ1-4, the V gene TRBV5-1, with TRBD1 as a possible D gene (6 bases). Germline V gene sequence: CDR1 SGHRS, CDR2 YFSETQ. V lost 6 bases, J lost 8 bases, and 17 bases lay in between. This CDR3 has 14 amino acids. CDR3 sequence: CASTLFQGSEKLFF. The CDR3 DNA reads TGCGCCAGCACCCTTTTTCAGGGGTCAGAAAAACTGTTTTTT.

This clonotype was seen many times. CDR3 loop: CASSPSGRGPGRKVYNEQFF. CDR3 in DNA: TGTGCCAGCAGCCCGAGCGGACGCGGGCCTGGTAGGAAGGTATACAATGAGCAGTTCTTC. The chain joins TRBV11-3 to TRBJ2-1; possible D gene TRBD2, 5 bases. V lost 5 bases, J lost 4 bases, and 30 bases lay in between. There are 20 residues in the CDR3. In germline, CDR1 is SGHNT, CDR2 YENEEA.

This clonotype has ten or more counts. The J gene is TRBJ2-2, the V gene TRBV28, with D hard to call. The CDR3 runs 15 residues. Looked up from germline, CDR1 is MDHEN and CDR2 is SYDVKM. The V end was cut by 2 bases, the J end by 2 bases, with 9 bases between. CDR3 in amino acids: CASSLRRSNTGELFF. DNA for the CDR3: TGTGCCAGCAGTTTAAGGCGCAGTAACACCGGGGAGCTGTTTTTT.

This clonotype was observed at least ten times. The chain joins TRBV20-1 to TRBJ2-1, with TRBD2 matching over 10 bases. Germline-derived CDR1 and CDR2 are DFQATT and SNEGSKA (reference sequence). This CDR3 spans 14 amino acids. Losses at the gene ends were 5 bases for V and 4 bases for J; bases not matched to a gene: 5. The CDR3 DNA reads as TGCAGTGCTTCCGGGACTAGCGAGTACAATGAGCAGTTCTTC. As protein: CSASGTSEYNEQFF.

This clonotype was found many times. The rearrangement links TRBV20-1 to TRBJ2-3; perhaps TRBD2 as D (5 bases). Germline V gives CDR1 DFQATT, CDR2 SNEGSKA (reference sequence). Deletions cut 3 bases from V and 2 bases from J, with 9 bases between. The CDR3 sequence is 13 residues long. CDR3 sequence reads: CSARAGFTDTQYF. The CDR3 nucleotides are TGCAGTGCTAGGGCGGGTTTCACAGATACGCAGTATTTT.